The T cell receptor (beta chain) described here comes from a study of T cell responses to AZD1222 COVID-19 vaccine. This table comes from immunoSEQ multiplex PCR, and its TCRdb copy is limited to in-frame clones, with some not included. The sample has 90,000 to 150,000 clones; around 87% are singletons. Germline assignment: CDR1 LNHDA and CDR2 SQIVND (reference sequence). The CDR3 runs to 14 residues. V was cut by 1 base and J by 3 bases, with 10 bases left in between. The sample here was peripheral blood, taken on day 0 of AZD1222 vaccination. The receptor comes from an adult in good health. This chain uses TRBV19 with TRBJ2-7, with D possibly being TRBD1 (5 bases). The CDR3 region has the DNA TGTGCCAGTAGTATAGTGTGGGGCGACTACGAGCAGTACTTC. It specifies CASSIVWGDYEQYF.